This paragraph covers one TCR beta chain sequence. Its antigen has not been determined. Base qualities are not recorded, but no much larger clone differs from it by a single base. In the ViraFEST assay, PBMC were stimulated with viral peptide pools, and TCR sequencing was then used to find antigen-specific CD4+ T cell clonotypes based on their expansion. After about 10 days of culture, CD4+ T cells were isolated with the EasySep CD4+ T cell isolation kit. PCR-confirmed SARS-CoV-2 infection had occurred in convalescent patients between March and December 2020, before the Alpha, Beta and Delta variants emerged in the United States. About 2.2 million PBMC per well were cultured in IMDM with about 4.6% human AB serum, around 9.1 IU/ml IL-2 and gentamicin, plus 10 ug/ml peptides. On days 3 and 7, half of the culture medium was replaced with fresh IL-2-containing medium. Unless otherwise noted, each peptide stimulation condition was cultured in triplicate wells. Using Ficoll-Paque Plus gradient centrifugation, PBMC were separated from whole blood and then either used fresh or cryopreserved at -140C. The spike proteins of SARS-CoV-2 and of the common cold coronaviruses HCoV-NL63, HCoV-OC43 and HCoV-229E were spanned by overlapping peptide pools. The QIAamp micro DNA kit was used to extract genomic DNA from the cultured CD4+ T cells.

Library construction relied on the immunoSEQ multiplex PCR assay. DNA from the CD4+ T cells that had been cultured and isolated underwent TCR beta CDR3 sequencing. In the source study's methods: Non-productive TCR sequences were discarded, and reads were trimmed to the CDR3 region, with only CDR3s of 7 or more amino acids retained. Antigen-specific clonotypes were identified with the MANAFEST web app by comparing expansion in peptide wells against reference cultures. Positive clones required FDR<0.05 expansion versus reference and all other wells, odds ratio above 5, and frequency above 0.1% in two replicate wells. A clonotype was defined as cross-reactive if the clonotype was significantly expanded both in SARS-CoV-2 spike wells and in at least one common cold coronavirus spike condition. Using the stringdist R package, CDR3 similarity was measured by Levenshtein distance, and unrooted trees were constructed with ape in R 3.6.1. Imported from immuneACCESS, the table was reduced by TCRdb to in-frame sequences with V and J called. These copies leave out some clones; in studies compared against another copy, an unresolved V gene accounts for under half, and the cause of the remainder is not known. The V and J calls and clone size come from that table; D and trimming were worked out from the DNA. The sample contains roughly 26,000 clones, about 84% of them found a single time. The ten largest clonotypes hold roughly a sixth of the sample.

The data derive from a study of vaccination effects on CD4 cells after COVID-19 (dated by TCRdb to between 2021 and 2022). With regard to the full study: Each participant received two doses of an mRNA SARS-CoV-2 vaccine, either BNT162b2 or mRNA-1273. Pre-vaccine samples from a couple of convalescent patients were drawn 16 days and one week before the first dose, 142 and 148 days after COVID-19 diagnosis. The study compared SARS-CoV-2 spike-specific CD4+ TCR repertoires before and after mRNA vaccination in COVID-19 convalescent patients and infection-naive vaccine recipients. The full study included around nine COVID-19 convalescent patients and a few SARS-CoV-2-naive healthy vaccine recipients. Cultures from other donors in the study were sequenced with the Oncomine TCR Beta short-read assay on an Illumina iSeq 100. Overall study outcomes, separate from this receptor: Limitations of the study were the small number of convalescent patients and the absence of early post-infection timepoints. Among convalescent patients, the spike-reactive repertoire after vaccination was made up mainly of new vaccine-induced clones that were largely distinct from the clones induced by infection. Clones induced by infection and clones induced by vaccination both contracted markedly at late timepoints after vaccination, which fits with T cell responses waning over time.

CDR1 is given as SGHNT and CDR2 as YYREEE, both from the germline V gene (reference sequence). The junction shows trimming of 4 bases on V and 6 bases on J, plus 14 bases between the germline ends. The CDR3 sequence holds 14 residues, the cysteine and phenylalanine included. Only the CDR3 part of the read is kept: 42 bases, read in frame from the first base. The chain couples TRBV5-4 to TRBJ1-5, and TRBD1 may be the D gene, going by 5 matching bases. The sequence came from a human donor who had a prior SARS-CoV-2 infection. The sample here was CD4+ T cells from PBMCs cultured with HCoV-NL63 spike peptides, taken before COVID-19 vaccination. The cell subset or site label for this specimen denotes: HCoV-NL63 spike overlapping peptide pool stimulation. The CDR3 here reads CASSRAGSGQPQHF. The sequence in DNA is TGTGCCAGCAGCAGAGCAGGGTCGGGTCAGCCCCAGCATTTT.